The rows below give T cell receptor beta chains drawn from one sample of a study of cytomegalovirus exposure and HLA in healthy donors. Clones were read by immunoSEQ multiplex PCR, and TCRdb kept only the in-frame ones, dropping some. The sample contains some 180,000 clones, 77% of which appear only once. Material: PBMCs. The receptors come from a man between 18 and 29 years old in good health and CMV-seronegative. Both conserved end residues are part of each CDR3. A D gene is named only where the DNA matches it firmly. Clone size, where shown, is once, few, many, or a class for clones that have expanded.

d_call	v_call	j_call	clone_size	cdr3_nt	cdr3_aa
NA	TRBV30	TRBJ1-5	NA	TGTGCCTGGAGTCTCGGACTAAATCAGCCCCAGCATTTT	CAWSLGLNQPQHF
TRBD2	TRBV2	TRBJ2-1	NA	TGTGCCAGCAGTGAAACTAGCGGGGGGTGGCGTGAGCAGTTCTTC	CASSETSGGWREQFF
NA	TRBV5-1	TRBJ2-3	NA	TGCGCCAGCAGCTTGTATCCAACTAGCACAGATACGCAGTATTTT	CASSLYPTSTDTQYF
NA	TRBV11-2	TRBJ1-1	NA	TGTGCCAGCAGCATCTCAGGGCACAACACTGAAGCTTTCTTT	CASSISGHNTEAFF
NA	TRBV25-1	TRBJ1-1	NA	TGTGCCAGCAGTGAAAACCCCCTCGGGTTTATGAACACTGAAGCTTTCTTT	CASSENPLGFMNTEAFF
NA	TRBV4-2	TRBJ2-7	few	TGTGCCAGCAGCCAAGTTGGGACATACTCCTACGAGCAGTACTTC	CASSQVGTYSYEQYF
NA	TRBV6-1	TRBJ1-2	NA	TGTGCCAGCAGTGAAAGGCAGGGCAATGGCTACACCTTC	CASSERQGNGYTF
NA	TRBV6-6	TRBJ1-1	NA	TGTGCCAGCAGTTACCGGACAGAGATGTTGAACACTGAAGCTTTCTTT	CASSYRTEMLNTEAFF
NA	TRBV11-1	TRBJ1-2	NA	TGTGCCAGCAGCTTAGGAGTCTATGGCTACACCTTC	CASSLGVYGYTF
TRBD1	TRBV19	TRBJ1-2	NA	TGTGCCAGTAGTCTCGGACAGGCCCAGGAGAATGGCTACACCTTC	CASSLGQAQENGYTF
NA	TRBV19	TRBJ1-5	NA	TGTGCCAGTAGTATAGTCAGCGGGGGGGATCAGCCCCAGCATTTT	CASSIVSGGDQPQHF
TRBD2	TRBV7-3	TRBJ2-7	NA	TGTGCCAGCAGCTACCTTCTAGCGGGAGGAACCTACGAGCAGTACTTC	CASSYLLAGGTYEQYF
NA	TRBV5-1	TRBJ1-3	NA	TGCGCCAGCAGCGCAATGACAGGCAGTGGAAACACCATATATTTT	CASSAMTGSGNTIYF
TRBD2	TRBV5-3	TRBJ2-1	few	TGTGCCAGAAGCGGGGAGCGGGAGGCTTCCTACAATGAGCAGTTCTTC	CARSGEREASYNEQFF
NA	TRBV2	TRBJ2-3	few	TGTGCCAGCAGTACCCAGGGCTTAGACACAGATACGCAGTATTTT	CASSTQGLDTDTQYF
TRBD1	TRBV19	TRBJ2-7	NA	TGTGCCAGCAGCAGGACAGGAGGTGGCTACGAGCAGTACTTC	CASSRTGGGYEQYF
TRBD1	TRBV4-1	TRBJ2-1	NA	TGCGCCAGCAGCCATACCGGACAGGGGGGCAATGAGCAGTTCTTC	CASSHTGQGGNEQFF
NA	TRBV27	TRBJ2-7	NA	TGTGCCAGCAGTTCGGCAGGCAGCCCATACTACGAGCAGTACTTC	CASSSAGSPYYEQYF